Listed here is a single TCR beta chain. The antigen it binds to is not known. No base qualities exist here, and no much larger clone lies one base off it. V and J are trimmed by 3 bases and 7 bases, and the gene matches miss 5 bases of the junction. Including cysteine and phenylalanine, the CDR3 has 14 amino acids. The read is trimmed to its CDR3 DNA, 42 bases read in frame from base 1. Per the germline V gene, MDHEN is the CDR1 and SYDVKM is the CDR2. The library was prepared using the immunoSEQ multiplex PCR assay. TCRdb took over this immuneACCESS table, retaining in-frame rearrangements with V and J assigned. Such tables are incomplete; in checked studies, under half of the missing clones stem from an unresolved V gene, and the remainder is unexplained. The sample yields tens of thousands of clones; roughly 92% were counted once. The ten largest make up roughly 4% of the sample. This sample was taken from a study of technical replicates of blood from four donors (dated by TCRdb to the late 2010s).

Here the chain combines TRBV28 and TRBJ2-2; the junction holds 7 bases that match TRBD1. The origin of this receptor is a human donor in good health. Some clones in this sample may be carry-over from other donors' samples. Sequences were obtained from PBMCs. The DNA is TGTGCCAGCAGTTTTGAGGGGGCGAACGGGGAGCTGTTTTTT. The translation is CASSFEGANGELFF.